Presented here are 25 T cell receptor beta chains from one specimen sequenced in a study of persistence of HIV-infected CD4 T cells. Lysates of CMV-infected fibroblasts at 9 to 10 ug/mL stimulated these cells. Memory cells lacking CD40L and CD69 with high CD45RO were sorted. The immunoSEQ assay was version 4, run in survey mode. Sequencing was performed with immunoSEQ multiplex PCR; in TCRdb, only in-frame clones are kept and a portion is missing. The table records around 35,000 clones, more than 70% of them present only once. These TCRs are of unknown antigen specificity. The sample consisted of CD4+ T cells sorted from PBMCs after approximately 19-hour stimulation, taken from a patient who received antiretroviral therapy. These receptor sequences come from an adult man with HIV who was CMV-seropositive.

The rearrangement joins TRBV6-5 to TRBJ2-4, with D tentatively TRBD2 (6 bases). The V gene lost 5 bases and the J gene lost 1 base, with 12 bases spanning the gap. Germline loops: CDR1 MNHEY, CDR2 SVGAGI. This CDR3 has 15 residues. The CDR3 sequence: CASSPVRGAKNIQYF. CDR3 sequence (DNA): TGTGCCAGCAGTCCCGTCCGGGGGGCCAAAAACATTCAGTACTTC.

V and J are TRBV25-1 and TRBJ1-2; tentatively, D is TRBD1 (6 bases). CDR1 and CDR2 from the germline V gene are MGHDK and SYGVNS. Trimming removed 5 bases at V and 3 bases at J, with 25 bases between. The CDR3 sequence is 18 residues long. In nucleotides, the CDR3 is TGTGCCAGCAGTCACATAACCCCGGGGGGCGCTCGGGACTATGGCTACACCTTC. This gives the protein CASSHITPGGARDYGYTF.

The rearrangement uses TRBV6-5 and TRBJ2-2; D is possibly TRBD1 (7 bases). Germline CDR1 MNHEY, CDR2 SVGAGI. The CDR3 length is 15 residues. The V and J ends lost 8 bases and 6 bases respectively, with 19 bases between them. The CDR3 DNA sequence: TGTGCCAGCTTGGGGGGACAGTCGGGACCCGGGGAGCTGTTTTTT. Protein sequence: CASLGGQSGPGELFF.

This rearrangement joins TRBV7-2 to TRBJ2-7, with 10 bases matching TRBD1. V lost 5 bases to trimming and J lost 2 bases; unmatched junction nucleotides: 6. Germline assignment: CDR1 SGHTA and CDR2 FQGNSA. The CDR3 loop spans 15 amino acids. In DNA, the CDR3 is TGTGCCAGCAGCCACCCGGGACAGGGGACCTACGAGCAGTACTTC. Its protein is CASSHPGQGTYEQYF.

This chain links TRBV5-4 with TRBJ2-7; tentatively, D is TRBD1 (6 bases). The CDR3 length is 15 residues. With 3 bases removed from V and 2 bases from J, the gap between germline ends came to 15 bases. Germline loops: CDR1 SGHNT, CDR2 YYREEE (reference sequence). The DNA for the CDR3 is TGTGCCAGCAGCTACTCCGGGACACCTCCCTACGAGCAGTACTTC. Protein product: CASSYSGTPPYEQYF.

Here the CDR3 reads CASSPPSAGQRQGGPRYNEQFF. CDR3 bases: TGTGCCAGCTCACCACCCTCGGCGGGACAGAGGCAGGGGGGGCCGCGTTACAATGAGCAGTTCTTC. The J gene is TRBJ2-1, the V gene TRBV18, with D possibly being TRBD1 or TRBD2 (7 bases each). The CDR3 covers 22 residues. CDR1 KGHSH and CDR2 LQKENI come from the germline V gene. The ends were cut back, 0 bases at V and 4 bases at J, with 31 bases in the middle.

The chain combines TRBV3-1 (or the pseudogene TRBV3-2) with TRBJ1-1; D is unresolved. Germline V gene lookup returns CDR1 LGHDT and CDR2 YNNKEL (reference sequence). V dropped 4 bases and J dropped 1 base, with 10 bases sitting between them. CDR3 length equals 14 residues. The CDR3 bases are TGTGCCAGCAGCCCTACCAGAACGAACACTGAAGCTTTCTTT. Its protein is CASSPTRTNTEAFF.

The chain links TRBV4-1 to TRBJ1-1, with D uncertain. The ends were cut back, 6 bases at V and 0 bases at J, with 8 bases in the middle. The length of the CDR3 is 13 residues. Germline CDR1 and CDR2: MGHRA and YSYEKL. CDR3 region: CASSSLVNTEAFF. CDR3 bases: TGCGCCAGCAGTTCACTAGTGAACACTGAAGCTTTCTTT.

CDR3 protein: CASSDAANYGYTF. DNA of the CDR3: TGCGCCAGCAGTGACGCAGCTAACTATGGCTACACCTTC. The chain joins TRBV10-2 to TRBJ1-2; D remains unclear. The germline CDR1 and CDR2 sequences are WSHSY and SAAADI. V gave up 3 bases and J gave up 0 bases, with 5 bases separating them. This CDR3 region has 13 residues.

The chain couples TRBV7-9 to TRBJ2-1, with 9 bases aligning to TRBD1. There are 16 residues in the CDR3. Germline CDR1 is SEHNR and CDR2 is FQNEAQ (reference sequence). The V and J ends lost 1 base and 7 bases, in that order; junction bases with no gene match: 8. The chain's CDR3 is CASSLVGGQGTNEQFF. The CDR3 DNA reads as TGTGCCAGCAGCTTAGTTGGGGGACAGGGAACAAATGAGCAGTTCTTC.

CDR3 loop: CASSVGTGSSTDTQYF. DNA for the CDR3: TGCGCCAGCAGTGTAGGGACAGGGTCTTCCACAGATACGCAGTATTTT. V and J are TRBV10-1 and TRBJ2-3; TRBD1 matches at 9 bases. Germline V gene data show CDR1 as WNHNN and CDR2 as SYGVQD (reference sequence). This CDR3 spans 16 amino acids. V dropped 4 bases and J dropped 2; count of bases not matched to a gene: 7.

The chain combines TRBV21-1 with TRBJ1-1. TRBV21-1 corresponds to a pseudogene. The CDR3 contains 15 residues. The CDR3 loop reads CASSKGGRRAAEAFF. CDR3 bases: TGTGCCAGCAGCAAGGGGGGGAGGCGGGCGGCTGAAGCTTTCTTT.

The V gene is TRBV6-6, the J gene TRBJ1-1; TRBD1 might be the D (6 bases). The CDR3 spans 17 residues. The germline CDR1 and CDR2 sequences are MNHNY and SVGAGI (reference sequence). Between the trimmed V and J ends, which lost 5 bases and 2 bases, there was a span of 21 bases. The CDR3 protein is CASSPTVGQRPNTEAFF. The CDR3 coding sequence is TGTGCCAGCAGTCCGACTGTCGGACAGCGTCCAAACACTGAAGCTTTCTTT.

The chain is built from TRBV5-6 and TRBJ1-2; maybe TRBD1 (5 bases). The germline V gene encodes CDR1 SGHDT and CDR2 YYEEEE. The V end lost 4 bases, the J end lost 6 bases, and 16 bases lay between the germline ends. CDR3 length equals 14 residues. The CDR3 region is CASSPRAGSHGYTF. CDR3 coding DNA: TGTGCCAGCAGCCCCAGGGCCGGAAGTCATGGCTACACCTTC.

This clone was seen a handful of times. The chain employs TRBV6-5 and TRBJ1-5; 9 nucleotides match TRBD1. Looked up from germline, CDR1 is MNHEY and CDR2 is SVGAGI. The CDR3 covers 14 residues. V gave up 6 bases and J gave up 7 bases; unmatched junction bases: 7. The CDR3, as DNA: TGTGCCAGCAGAAGGGGGACAGGGTTACAGCCCCAGCATTTT. Amino acids: CASRRGTGLQPQHF.

The chain has TRBV18 and TRBJ2-2; D unclear. This CDR3 is 14 amino acids long. Trimming removed 2 bases from V and 5 bases from J, with 9 bases in between. Germline-derived CDR1 and CDR2 are KGHSH and LQKENI. CDR3 nucleotide sequence: TGTGCCAGCTCACCAGGGGTGCGGACCGGGGAGCTGTTTTTT. It yields the protein CASSPGVRTGELFF. The whole variable domain, filled in from reference TRBV18 and TRBJ2-2, reads NAGVMQNPRHLVRRRGQEARLRCSPMKGHSHVYWYRQLPEEGLKFMVYLQKENIIDESGMPKERFSAEFPKEGPSILRIQQVVRGDSAAYFCASSPGVRTGELFFGEGSRLTVL.

This clone was seen only once. The rearrangement links TRBV6-5 to TRBJ1-6; D remains ambiguous. Germline CDR1 is MNHEY and CDR2 is SVGAGI. There are 15 residues in the CDR3. Deletions cut 2 bases from V and 3 bases from J, with 8 bases between. The chain's CDR3 is CASSYRDYYNSPLHF. DNA of the CDR3: TGTGCCAGCAGTTACCGAGACTACTATAATTCACCCCTCCACTTT.

The chain recombines TRBV5-1 with TRBJ2-7; weak D call: TRBD1 (5 bases). The germline CDR1 and CDR2 sequences are SGHRS and YFSETQ. The V and J ends lost 0 bases and 2 bases respectively, with 15 bases between them. The CDR3 contains 16 residues. The CDR3 loop is CASSLAMGRGTYEQYF. DNA for the CDR3: TGCGCCAGCAGCTTGGCCATGGGGCGTGGGACCTACGAGCAGTACTTC.

This rearrangement joins TRBV4-2 to TRBJ2-7; TRBD1 agrees at 12 bases. CDR1 is LGHNA, CDR2 YNFKEQ, per germline. This CDR3 region has 15 residues. Unmatched junction bases numbered 6, after V lost 4 bases and J lost 5 bases. The CDR3 DNA is TGTGCCAGCAGCCCGGGACAGGGGGCTGTTGACGAGCAGTACTTC. This sequence encodes CASSPGQGAVDEQYF.

This rearrangement joins TRBV14 to TRBJ2-7; D may be TRBD1 (7 bases). Germline values: CDR1 SGHDN, CDR2 FVKESK. The CDR3 runs to 14 residues. Trimming stripped 0 bases from V and 5 bases from J, with 11 bases between. CDR3 bases: TGTGCCAGCAGCCAAGAGCTCAGGGGGGACGAGCAGTACTTC. Translated, it gives CASSQELRGDEQYF.

The chain combines TRBV5-1 with TRBJ2-7; 7 bases are shared with TRBD1. Per germline, CDR1 SGHRS and CDR2 YFSETQ. The CDR3 covers 15 residues. J lost 9 bases, V lost 2 bases, and 14 bases had no gene match. The CDR3 here is CASSLRQGDSRVQYF. The CDR3 nucleotides read TGCGCCAGCAGCTTACGACAGGGCGACTCTCGGGTGCAGTACTTC.

The chain links TRBV30 to TRBJ1-1, with TRBD1 identical over 10 bases. With V trimmed by 1 base and J by 4 bases, 3 bases remained unmatched. The CDR3 sequence is 14 residues long. CDR1 is GTSNPN and CDR2 is SVGIG in the germline V gene (reference sequence). The CDR3 DNA is TGTGCCTGGAGTGGTTGGGACAGGGGCACTGAAGCTTTCTTT. Its translation: CAWSGWDRGTEAFF.

The chain uses TRBV6-5 and TRBJ1-5, with D perhaps matching TRBD1 (6 bases). CDR1 is MNHEY, CDR2 SVGAGI, per germline. The CDR3 sequence is 14 residues long. The V end was cut by 7 bases, the J end by 1 base, with 11 bases between. The CDR3 reads CASITGSSNQPQHF. As DNA, the CDR3 is TGTGCCAGCATTACAGGGTCGAGCAATCAGCCCCAGCATTTT.

This chain links TRBV6-1 with TRBJ2-1, with D maybe TRBD2 (6 bases). The V end lost 3 bases, the J end lost 8 bases, and 14 bases lay between the germline ends. The CDR3 totals 14 residues. Per germline, CDR1 MNHNS and CDR2 SASEGT. The CDR3: CASSDPGLRHEQFF. The CDR3 DNA is TGTGCCAGCAGTGATCCGGGACTTCGTCATGAGCAGTTCTTC.

The DNA for the CDR3 is TGTGCCAGCAGCCAAGGGGCTGTCGGGGAGCTGTTTTTT. Encoded protein: CASSQGAVGELFF. The J gene is TRBJ2-2, the V gene TRBV14, with unresolved D. The CDR3 spans 13 residues. Germline values: CDR1 SGHDN, CDR2 FVKESK. V lost 1 base and J 7 bases, leaving 7 bases between the germline ends.